The 7 T cell receptor beta chains in this list originate from one sample, sequenced in a study of blood T cell repertoires in COVID-19. TCRdb's table, derived via immunoSEQ multiplex PCR, lists solely in-frame clones and lacks some. Of roughly 98,000 clones listed, 70% to 85% are singletons. The sample comprised peripheral blood. The receptors derive from a man aged 65-85 years with active or convalescent COVID-19.

The chain is built from TRBV7-9 and TRBJ1-2; D perhaps matches TRBD1 (6 bases). This CDR3 contains 13 residues. Trimming removed 6 bases from V and 2 bases from J, with 10 bases in between. The germline V gene encodes CDR1 SEHNR and CDR2 FQNEAQ (reference sequence). CDR3 region: CASSTGSNYGYTF. The DNA of the CDR3 is TGTGCCAGCAGTACAGGGTCCAACTATGGCTACACCTTC.

The chain carries TRBV4-2 and TRBJ1-3; 9 nucleotides align to TRBD1. The CDR3 is 15 residues long. With V trimmed by 4 bases and J by 4 bases, 5 bases remained unmatched. Germline V gene lookup returns CDR1 LGHNA and CDR2 YNFKEQ. The CDR3 spells CASSPGTGRGNTIYF. DNA for the CDR3: TGTGCCAGCAGCCCGGGGACAGGGCGAGGAAACACCATATATTTT.

This clone was detected only a few times. The chain joins TRBV4-2 to TRBJ1-4; a weak D match, TRBD1 (5 bases). V dropped 1 base and J dropped 6 bases, with 21 bases sitting between them. The germline CDR1 and CDR2 sequences are LGHNA and YNFKEQ. The CDR3 has 18 amino acids. The CDR3 nucleotides read TGTGCCAGCAGCCAAGGCAGAACAGGTCGCCTGTGGGATGAAAAACTGTTTTTT. Its protein is CASSQGRTGRLWDEKLFF.

This clone was detected only a few times. The chain couples TRBV5-8 to TRBJ2-1; D is unclear. V lost 6 bases and J lost 7, with 8 bases in between. The CDR3 extends over 11 amino acids. The V gene's germline CDR1 is SGHTS and CDR2 YDEGEE. The CDR3 loop reads CASTPRNEQFF. The CDR3 coding sequence is TGTGCCAGCACCCCGCGGAATGAGCAGTTCTTC.

The rearrangement links TRBV10-3 to TRBJ2-3; TRBD2 agrees at 9 bases. V was pared by 4 bases and J by 6 bases, with 5 bases of the junction left unmatched. The CDR3 length is 14 residues. CDR1 and CDR2 from the germline V gene are ENHRY and SYGVKD. CDR3 sequence reads: CAISVAGAGDTQYF. The CDR3 DNA follows: TGTGCCATCAGTGTAGCGGGGGCTGGTGATACGCAGTATTTT.

Only a few counts were recorded for this clone. This sequence joins TRBV3-1 (or the pseudogene TRBV3-2) and TRBJ2-5; tentatively, D is TRBD1 (6 bases). The CDR3 is made up of 16 amino acids. Germline V gives CDR1 LGHDT, CDR2 YNNKEL (reference sequence). V was cut by 0 bases and J by 0 bases, with 11 bases left in between. CDR3 protein: CASSQDRTDDQETQYF. CDR3 bases: TGTGCCAGCAGCCAAGATCGGACAGACGACCAAGAGACCCAGTACTTC.

The chain couples TRBV10-2 to TRBJ1-1; 9 bases map to TRBD1. The CDR3 runs to 13 residues. V shed 6 bases and J 4 bases; nucleotides not matched to a gene: 3. CDR1 and CDR2 (germline): WSHSY, SAAADI. The DNA of the CDR3 is TGCGCCAGCAGGGACAGGGGAATCACTGAAGCTTTCTTT. It specifies CASRDRGITEAFF.